The entry that follows covers one T cell receptor beta chain sequence. Its matching antigen is unknown. Only in-frame clones appear in the TCRdb table, and some are missing; sequencing was by immunoSEQ multiplex PCR. The profile covers about 49,000 clones, with roughly three quarters appearing a single time and 20% to 25% taken by the ten largest. This record comes from a study of T cell responses to AZD1222 COVID-19 vaccine. Regarding the study as a whole: Seropositive at baseline were only a handful of AZD1222 recipients.

The V end lost 3 bases, the J end lost 2 bases, and 8 bases lay between the germline ends. The germline V gene has CDR1 LGHDT and CDR2 YNNKEL (reference sequence). This CDR3 contains 15 residues. The chain employs TRBV3-1 (or the pseudogene TRBV3-2) and TRBJ2-6; a possible D gene is TRBD1 (5 bases). The sample in question was peripheral blood, obtained on day 0 of MenACWY control vaccination. The clonotype originates from an adult in good health. The CDR3 nucleotides are TGTGCCAGCAGCCACCGGACACCTGGGGCCAACGTCCTGACTTTC. Protein sequence: CASSHRTPGANVLTF.